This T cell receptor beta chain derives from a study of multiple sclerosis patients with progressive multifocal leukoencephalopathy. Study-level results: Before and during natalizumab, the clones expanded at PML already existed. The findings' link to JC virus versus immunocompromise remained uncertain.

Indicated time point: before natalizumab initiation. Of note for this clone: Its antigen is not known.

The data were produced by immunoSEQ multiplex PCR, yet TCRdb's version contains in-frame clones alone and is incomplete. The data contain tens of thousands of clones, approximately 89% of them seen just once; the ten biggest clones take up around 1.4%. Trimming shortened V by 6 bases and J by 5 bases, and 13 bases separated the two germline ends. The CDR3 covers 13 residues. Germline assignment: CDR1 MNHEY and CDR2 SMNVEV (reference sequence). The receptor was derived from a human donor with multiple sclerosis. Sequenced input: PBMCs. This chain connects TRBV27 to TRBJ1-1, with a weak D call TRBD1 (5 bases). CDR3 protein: CASSERTTTEAFF. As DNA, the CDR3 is TGTGCCAGCAGCGAGAGGACAACGACTGAAGCTTTCTTT.